This is a list of T cell receptor beta chains from one sample in a study of T cell changes during pregnancy in multiple sclerosis. Data came from immunoSEQ multiplex PCR; TCRdb stores just in-frame clones and leaves some out. The sample holds about 75,000 clones, 80% to 90% seen once. The sample in question was peripheral blood, obtained in the first trimester of pregnancy. The receptors originated from a female donor in good health, enrolled as a control in a pregnancy study. CDR3s include the opening cysteine and the closing phenylalanine or tryptophan. A D gene is named only where the DNA matches it firmly. The size field is filled for only some rows; it gives once, few, many or a size class.

D: TRBD1; size: NA; V: TRBV5-1; length: 15; J: TRBJ1-1; DNA: TGCGCCAGCAGCGGGACAGGGGCCCAGAACACTGAAGCTTTCTTT; CDR3: CASSGTGAQNTEAFF
D: TRBD2; size: NA; V: TRBV2; length: 15; J: TRBJ2-7; DNA: TGTGCCAGCAGTGTTGGGACTAGCGGGACTAACGAGCAGTACTTC; CDR3: CASSVGTSGTNEQYF
D: NA; size: NA; V: TRBV5-1; length: 17; J: TRBJ1-4; DNA: TGCGCCAGCAGCTTAACCGAGCGACAGACCCCTAATGAAAAACTGTTTTTT; CDR3: CASSLTERQTPNEKLFF
D: TRBD1; size: once; V: TRBV11-3; length: 13; J: TRBJ1-6; DNA: TGTGCCAGCAGCTTGGACAGGGATTCTTTCCTCCACTTT; CDR3: CASSLDRDSFLHF
D: TRBD1; size: NA; V: TRBV11-3; length: 17; J: TRBJ2-7; DNA: TGTGCCAGCAGCCCCCGGACAGGGGAGTTAGGGACCTACGAGCAGTACTTC; CDR3: CASSPRTGELGTYEQYF
D: NA; size: NA; V: TRBV10-3; length: 16; J: TRBJ2-5; DNA: TGTGCCATCAGTGAGTCAGAGCTAGCTACGGGGGAGACCCAGTACTTC; CDR3: CAISESELATGETQYF
D: NA; size: NA; V: TRBV4-2; length: 14; J: TRBJ2-7; DNA: TGTGCCAGCAGCCAAGGTCTAGGTTTTTACGAGCAGTACTTC; CDR3: CASSQGLGFYEQYF
D: TRBD1; size: NA; V: TRBV5-1; length: 17; J: TRBJ1-1; DNA: TGCGCCAGCAGGCGGAATGGTGGGACAGGAGCGAACACTGAAGCTTTCTTT; CDR3: CASRRNGGTGANTEAFF
D: NA; size: NA; V: TRBV4-1; length: 15; J: TRBJ1-5; DNA: TGCGCCAGCAGCCAAGAGGGGGGAGGGGATCAGCCCCAGCATTTT; CDR3: CASSQEGGGDQPQHF
D: NA; size: few; V: TRBV5-1; length: 16; J: TRBJ1-1; DNA: TGCGCCAGCAGCATCTCCGTATCTGGGAGGGAGACTGAAGCTTTCTTT; CDR3: CASSISVSGRETEAFF
D: NA; size: once; V: TRBV5-1; length: 13; J: TRBJ1-4; DNA: TGCGCCAGCAGCGGGGGACGGGGGGAAAAACTGTTTTTT; CDR3: CASSGGRGEKLFF
D: TRBD1; size: few; V: TRBV6-1; length: 15; J: TRBJ1-5; DNA: TGTGCCAGCAGTGGTGGACAGGGAGAGAGTCAGCCCCAGCATTTT; CDR3: CASSGGQGESQPQHF
D: NA; size: NA; V: TRBV13; length: 15; J: TRBJ2-1; DNA: TGTGCCAGCAGCGCCCGGGACTTACGCTACAATGAGCAGTTCTTC; CDR3: CASSARDLRYNEQFF
D: NA; size: NA; V: TRBV6-5; length: 13; J: TRBJ2-5; DNA: TGTGCCAGCAGTCAGTACAGACAAGAGACCCAGTACTTC; CDR3: CASSQYRQETQYF
D: TRBD2; size: NA; V: TRBV5-8; length: 14; J: TRBJ2-7; DNA: TGTGCCAGCAGCCGGGGACTAGTTGGTAGCGAGCAGTACTTC; CDR3: CASSRGLVGSEQYF
D: TRBD2; size: NA; V: TRBV9; length: 19; J: TRBJ2-1; DNA: TGTGCCAGCAGCCCGATACTAGCGGGAGGGCCGGGCGGGTGGTATGAGCAGTTCTTC; CDR3: CASSPILAGGPGGWYEQFF
D: NA; size: NA; V: TRBV19; length: 13; J: TRBJ1-5; DNA: TGTGCCAGTAGTATATGGGAGGGTCAGCCCCAGCATTTT; CDR3: CASSIWEGQPQHF
D: NA; size: NA; V: TRBV7-9; length: 13; J: TRBJ2-2; DNA: TGTGCCAGCAGCTTCACAGGTACCGGGGAGCTGTTTTTT; CDR3: CASSFTGTGELFF
D: NA; size: NA; V: TRBV7-8; length: 13; J: TRBJ1-5; DNA: TGTGCCAGCAGCCCAGGGAGCAATCAGCCCCAGCATTTT; CDR3: CASSPGSNQPQHF
D: NA; size: NA; V: TRBV5-6; length: 16; J: TRBJ1-1; DNA: TGTGCCAGCAGCTTGGGTCGGGACACCGAGAACACTGAAGCTTTCTTT; CDR3: CASSLGRDTENTEAFF
D: TRBD1; size: NA; V: TRBV6-1; length: 15; J: TRBJ1-1; DNA: TGTGCCAGCAGTGAACAGGGGGCCGTAAACACTGAAGCTTTCTTT; CDR3: CASSEQGAVNTEAFF
D: NA; size: NA; V: TRBV7-9; length: 16; J: TRBJ1-6; DNA: TGTGCCAGCAGCTCGGGGGGGGCTAGGTATAATTCACCCCTCCACTTT; CDR3: CASSSGGARYNSPLHF
D: TRBD1; size: NA; V: TRBV29-1; length: 14; J: TRBJ1-2; DNA: TGCAGCGTTGCGCGACAGGGGGCGGACTATGGCTACACCTTC; CDR3: CSVARQGADYGYTF
D: NA; size: NA; V: TRBV9; length: 14; J: TRBJ1-2; DNA: TGTGCCAGCAGAACGGACAGTCCTAACTATGGCTACACCTTC; CDR3: CASRTDSPNYGYTF
D: NA; size: NA; V: TRBV5-1; length: 13; J: TRBJ2-1; DNA: TGCGCCAGCAGCTTCGAGGGAGTCTATGAGCAGTTCTTC; CDR3: CASSFEGVYEQFF
D: NA; size: NA; V: TRBV11-2; length: 15; J: TRBJ1-4; DNA: TGTGCCAGCAGCTTAGGAGGCAGGGTAGTAGAAAAACTGTTTTTT; CDR3: CASSLGGRVVEKLFF
D: NA; size: NA; V: TRBV11-2; length: 16; J: TRBJ2-5; DNA: TGTGCCAGCAGCCACCCCGCGGGGCAGGTATCAGAGACCCAGTACTTC; CDR3: CASSHPAGQVSETQYF
D: TRBD1; size: NA; V: TRBV6-1; length: 14; J: TRBJ1-2; DNA: TGTGCCAGCAGTCACGGACAGGGGGGGAATGGCTACACCTTC; CDR3: CASSHGQGGNGYTF
D: NA; size: NA; V: TRBV11-3; length: 16; J: TRBJ2-6; DNA: TGTGCCAGCAGCTCTCCGGACAGCTCTGGGGCCAACGTCCTGACTTTC; CDR3: CASSSPDSSGANVLTF
D: TRBD1; size: NA; V: TRBV5-6; length: 15; J: TRBJ2-7; DNA: TGTGCCAGCAGCTTGTTTCAACAGGGGGTCTACGAGCAGTACTTC; CDR3: CASSLFQQGVYEQYF
D: TRBD1; size: NA; V: TRBV18; length: 17; J: TRBJ1-3; DNA: TGTGCCAGCTCACCGAACGCCGGGACAGGGCTAGGAAACACCATATATTTT; CDR3: CASSPNAGTGLGNTIYF
D: NA; size: NA; V: TRBV27; length: 14; J: TRBJ1-5; DNA: TGTGCCAGCAGTTTGGCAGGGTTCGATCAGCCCCAGCATTTT; CDR3: CASSLAGFDQPQHF
D: TRBD1; size: NA; V: TRBV14; length: 14; J: TRBJ1-6; DNA: TGTGCCAGCAGCCTAGGACAGGGAGGATCACCCCTCCACTTT; CDR3: CASSLGQGGSPLHF
D: TRBD2; size: few; V: TRBV27; length: 17; J: TRBJ2-3; DNA: TGTGCCAGCAGTTTACCTAGCGGGGGGGCACGCACAGATACGCAGTATTTT; CDR3: CASSLPSGGARTDTQYF
D: TRBD1; size: NA; V: TRBV30; length: 14; J: TRBJ2-2; DNA: TGTGCCTGGAACCGGGACAGGGTGAGCGGGGAGCTGTTTTTT; CDR3: CAWNRDRVSGELFF
D: TRBD2; size: NA; V: TRBV5-4; length: 17; J: TRBJ2-3; DNA: TGTGCCAGCAGCCAGGGGGGACTAGCGGCTAGCACAGATACGCAGTATTTT; CDR3: CASSQGGLAASTDTQYF
D: NA; size: NA; V: TRBV10-3; length: 15; J: TRBJ1-1; DNA: TGTGCCATCAGTGAGGAAGGGACACTTAACACTGAAGCTTTCTTT; CDR3: CAISEEGTLNTEAFF
D: NA; size: NA; V: TRBV14; length: 11; J: TRBJ2-7; DNA: TGTGCCAGCAGCCAGGGGGGAGCGAAGTTGTTC; CDR3: CASSQGGAKLF
D: TRBD1; size: NA; V: TRBV18; length: 15; J: TRBJ1-2; DNA: TGTGCCAGCTCAGAAGGACAGGGGTTATACTATGGCTACACCTTC; CDR3: CASSEGQGLYYGYTF
D: TRBD1; size: NA; V: TRBV6-1; length: 13; J: TRBJ1-6; DNA: TGTGCCAGCCGGGACAGGGAGAATTCACCCCTCCACTTT; CDR3: CASRDRENSPLHF